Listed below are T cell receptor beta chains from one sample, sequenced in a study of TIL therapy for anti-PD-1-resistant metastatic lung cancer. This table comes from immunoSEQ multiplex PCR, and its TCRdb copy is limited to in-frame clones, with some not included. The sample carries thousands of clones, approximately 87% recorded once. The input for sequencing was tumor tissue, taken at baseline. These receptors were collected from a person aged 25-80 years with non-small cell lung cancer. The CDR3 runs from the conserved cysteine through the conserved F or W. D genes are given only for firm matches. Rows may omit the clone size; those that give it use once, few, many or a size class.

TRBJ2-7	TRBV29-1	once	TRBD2	CSVNTGLAGEQYF	TGCAGCGTTAATACCGGACTAGCGGGAGAGCAGTACTTC
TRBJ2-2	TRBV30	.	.	CAWSVEAATTGELFF	TGTGCCTGGAGTGTAGAGGCAGCCACCACCGGGGAGCTGTTTTTT
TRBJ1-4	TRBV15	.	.	CATSRDPGGKAEKLFF	TGTGCCACCAGCAGAGATCCTGGGGGCAAGGCTGAAAAACTGTTTTTT
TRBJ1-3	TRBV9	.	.	CASSPGGGSSGNTIYF	TGTGCCAGCAGTCCCGGGGGGGGAAGCTCTGGAAACACCATATATTTT
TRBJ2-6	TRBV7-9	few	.	CASGNSGANVLTF	TGTGCCAGCGGGAACTCTGGGGCCAACGTCCTGACTTTC
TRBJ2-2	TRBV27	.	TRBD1	CASSFRTGGRTGELFF	TGTGCCAGCAGTTTCCGGACAGGGGGCCGGACCGGGGAGCTGTTTTTT
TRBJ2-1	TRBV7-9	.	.	CASSPPGGDYNEQFF	TGTGCCAGCAGCCCCCCGGGCGGGGACTACAATGAGCAGTTCTTC
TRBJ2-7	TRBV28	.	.	CASSPGQTYEQYF	TGTGCCAGCAGCCCAGGACAGACCTACGAGCAGTACTTC
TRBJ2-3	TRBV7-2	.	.	CASSSTGTFDTQYF	TGTGCCAGCAGCTCCACCGGGACGTTCGATACGCAGTATTTT
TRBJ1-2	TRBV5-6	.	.	CASSLRTGSYGYTF	TGTGCCAGCAGCTTGCGCACAGGGAGCTATGGCTACACCTTC
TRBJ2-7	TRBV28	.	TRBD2	CASRTSGAYEQYF	TGTGCCAGCAGGACTAGCGGCGCCTACGAGCAGTACTTC
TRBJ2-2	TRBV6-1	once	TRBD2	CASRTSGRRDGELFF	TGTGCCAGCAGGACTAGCGGGAGGAGGGACGGGGAGCTGTTTTTT
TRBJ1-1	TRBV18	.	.	CASSLREASGGTEAFF	TGTGCCAGCTCACTACGGGAAGCTTCGGGAGGGACTGAAGCTTTCTTT
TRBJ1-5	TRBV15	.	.	CATSRRGDTLTPQHF	TGTGCCACCAGCAGAAGGGGGGACACCCTGACGCCCCAGCATTTT